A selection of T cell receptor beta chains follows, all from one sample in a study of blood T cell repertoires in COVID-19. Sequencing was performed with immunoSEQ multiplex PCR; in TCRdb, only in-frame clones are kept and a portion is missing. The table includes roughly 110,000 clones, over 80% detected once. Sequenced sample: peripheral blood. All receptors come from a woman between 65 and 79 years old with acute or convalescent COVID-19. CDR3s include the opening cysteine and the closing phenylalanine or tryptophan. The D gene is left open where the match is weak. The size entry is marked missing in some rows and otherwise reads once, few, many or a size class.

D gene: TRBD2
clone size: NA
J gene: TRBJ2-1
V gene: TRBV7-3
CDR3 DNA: TGTGCCAGCAGCTTAAGCGGGAGTTCTAATGAGCAGTTCTTC
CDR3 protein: CASSLSGSSNEQFF

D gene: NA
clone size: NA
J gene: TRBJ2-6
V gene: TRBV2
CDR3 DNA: TGTGCCAGCAGTCTTCTAGTCTCTGGGGCCAACGTCCTGACTTTC
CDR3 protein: CASSLLVSGANVLTF

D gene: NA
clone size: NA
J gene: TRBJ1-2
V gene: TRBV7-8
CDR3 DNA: TGTGCCAGCAGCTTACGGGGTTTCCTCTATGGCTACACCTTC
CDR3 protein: CASSLRGFLYGYTF

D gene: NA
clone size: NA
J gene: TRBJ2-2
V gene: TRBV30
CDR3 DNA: TGTGCCTGGTCTCTTGGGGGGACCGGGGAGCTGTTTTTT
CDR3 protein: CAWSLGGTGELFF

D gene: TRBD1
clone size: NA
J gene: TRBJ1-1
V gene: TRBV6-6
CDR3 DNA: TGTGCCAGCAACAGGGGGCTCGGTGGCACTGAAGCTTTCTTT
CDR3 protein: CASNRGLGGTEAFF

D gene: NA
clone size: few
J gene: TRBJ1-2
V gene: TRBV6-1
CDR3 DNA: TGTGCCAGCAGTGAAGCGCGTTCGGTATTATATGGCTACACCTTC
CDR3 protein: CASSEARSVLYGYTF

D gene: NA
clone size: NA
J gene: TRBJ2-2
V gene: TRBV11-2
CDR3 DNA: TGTGCCAGCAGCTCAACCGGGGGTACCGGGGAGCTGTTTTTT
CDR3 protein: CASSSTGGTGELFF

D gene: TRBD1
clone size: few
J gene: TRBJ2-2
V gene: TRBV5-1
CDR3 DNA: TGCGCCAGCAGCTTGTCCGGACAGGGGGCTACCGGGGAGCTGTTTTTT
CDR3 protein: CASSLSGQGATGELFF

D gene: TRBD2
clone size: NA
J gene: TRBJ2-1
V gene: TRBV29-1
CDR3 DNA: TGCAGCGTTGAATTGGGTAGCGGGAGGTACAATGAGCAGTTCTTC
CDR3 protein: CSVELGSGRYNEQFF

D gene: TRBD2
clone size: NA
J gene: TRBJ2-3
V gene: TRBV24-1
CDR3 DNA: TGTGCCACCAGTGATTTGCTAGCGGGATTCAAGGCAGATACGCAGTATTTT
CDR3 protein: CATSDLLAGFKADTQYF